The 15 T cell receptor beta chains presented below share a single source sample, sequenced in a study of blood T cell repertoires in COVID-19. The method was immunoSEQ multiplex PCR; TCRdb's version includes in-frame clones alone and lacks a portion of them. The repertoire holds around 400,000 clones, with under 85% as singletons. Sequencing was performed on PBMCs or T cells enriched from blood (not recorded which). The source of these receptors is a woman aged 45 to 65 who had recovered from COVID-19.

The genes are TRBV18 and TRBJ1-5; weak D call: TRBD1 (5 bases). The CDR3 sequence is 13 residues long. The germline V and J ends were trimmed by 3 bases and 3 bases, with 6 bases remaining between them. Germline assignment: CDR1 KGHSH and CDR2 LQKENI. In DNA form, the CDR3 reads TGTGCCAGCTCACCCAGGGACAATCAGCCCCAGCATTTT. This codes for CASSPRDNQPQHF.

The chain is built from TRBV11-3 and TRBJ1-1, with D possibly TRBD1 on 5 matching bases. Trimming removed 4 bases from V and 7 bases from J, with 16 bases in between. The germline V gene has CDR1 SGHNT and CDR2 YENEEA. The CDR3 runs to 14 residues. The CDR3 sequence is CASSWRQQGVEAFF. The CDR3 nucleotides read TGTGCCAGCAGCTGGAGACAGCAAGGCGTTGAAGCTTTCTTT.

The chain has TRBV30 and TRBJ1-6; D is uncertain. V dropped 0 bases and J dropped 0 bases, with 9 bases sitting between them. Germline lookup yields CDR1 GTSNPN and CDR2 SVGIG (reference sequence). The CDR3 has 16 residues. This CDR3 is CAWSVRRSSYNSPLHF. CDR3 nucleotides: TGTGCCTGGAGTGTTCGACGGAGCTCCTATAATTCACCCCTCCACTTT.

The V call is TRBV18, the J call TRBJ1-2, with D tentatively TRBD1 (5 bases). CDR3 size: 15 residues. In germline, CDR1 is KGHSH, CDR2 LQKENI. With 2 bases removed from V and 1 base from J, the gap between germline ends came to 11 bases. The CDR3 is CASSPKTVYNYGYTF. The CDR3 region has the DNA TGTGCCAGCTCACCAAAGACAGTCTATAACTATGGCTACACCTTC.

This clone came up a few times. The gene calls are TRBV7-6 and TRBJ1-6; maybe TRBD1 (6 bases). Trimming left V 5 bases short and J 7 bases short, with 15 bases between. CDR1 and CDR2 (germline): SGHVS, FNYEAQ. The CDR3 extends over 15 amino acids. CDR3 bases: TGTGCCAGCAGCCTACTACAGGGCCTCAATTCACCCCTCCACTTT. This sequence encodes CASSLLQGLNSPLHF.

The chain uses TRBV4-1 and TRBJ2-7; a possible D gene is TRBD2 (7 bases). Germline CDR1 reads MGHRA; CDR2 reads YSYEKL. This CDR3 has 13 residues. Trimming removed 4 bases at V and 7 bases at J, with 14 bases between. The CDR3 sequence is CASSPWGGPEQYF. In DNA form, the CDR3 reads TGCGCCAGCAGCCCGTGGGGGGGCCCGGAGCAGTACTTC.

The chain uses TRBV6-5 and TRBJ2-1; weak D call: TRBD2 (6 bases). V lost 6 bases and J lost 2, with 8 bases in between. Germline V gene lookup returns CDR1 MNHEY and CDR2 SVGAGI. The CDR3 sequence is 13 residues long. This chain's CDR3 is CASRGLTYNEQFF. Here the CDR3 DNA reads TGTGCCAGCAGGGGACTTACCTACAATGAGCAGTTCTTC.

The chain joins TRBV29-1 to TRBJ1-2, with D unclear. Germline V gives CDR1 SQVTM, CDR2 ANQGSEA. The CDR3 loop spans 15 amino acids. V lost 4 bases to trimming and J lost 2 bases, with 17 bases between them. The CDR3 region has the DNA TGCAGCGTTGTAAGTTGGGCAGCAACCAACTATGGCTACACCTTC. The encoded protein is CSVVSWAATNYGYTF.

The chain recombines TRBV6-2 or TRBV6-3 with TRBJ1-1, with TRBD1 matching over 10 bases. Germline V lookup: CDR1 MNHEY, CDR2 SVGEGT. V was pared by 6 bases and J by 5 bases, with 9 bases of the junction left unmatched. The CDR3 runs 15 residues. CDR3 in DNA: TGTGCCAGCAGCCCGCGACAGGGGGCGAGGACTGAAGCTTTCTTT. This sequence encodes CASSPRQGARTEAFF.

On this clone: Different DNA sequences within this sample yield the same CDR3. The J gene is TRBJ1-2, the V gene TRBV20-1, with D unresolved. Trimming took off 4 bases at V and 2 bases at J, with 5 bases between the two ends. Looked up from germline, CDR1 is DFQATT and CDR2 is SNEGSKA (reference sequence). The CDR3 extends over 11 amino acids. The CDR3 DNA is TGCAGTGCTACTTCGAACTATGGCTACACCTTC. As protein: CSATSNYGYTF.

V usage is TRBV3-1 (or the pseudogene TRBV3-2) and J usage is TRBJ2-1, with 8 bases lining up with TRBD2. This CDR3 has 16 amino acids. J was trimmed by 1 base and V by 1 base; bases with no gene match: 3. Germline lookup yields CDR1 LGHDT and CDR2 YNNKEL (reference sequence). The CDR3 DNA sequence: TGTGCCAGCAGCCAAGGCCGCGGGAGGTCCTACAATGAGCAGTTCTTC. Protein sequence: CASSQGRGRSYNEQFF.

The rearrangement uses TRBV14 and TRBJ2-2; D unresolved. This CDR3 has 16 amino acids. Germline-derived CDR1 and CDR2 are SGHDN and FVKESK. V lost 3 bases, J lost 6 bases, and 17 bases lay in between. This CDR3 reads CASSQLSSSVAGELFF. Written as DNA, the CDR3 is TGTGCCAGCAGCCAGCTTAGTAGTTCGGTTGCCGGGGAGCTGTTTTTT.

The V and J genes are TRBV29-1 and TRBJ2-5, with a possible D match to TRBD1 (5 bases). From germline, CDR1 is SQVTM and CDR2 ANQGSEA. The CDR3 extends over 12 amino acids. Trimming removed 8 bases from V and 5 bases from J, with 15 bases in between. The CDR3 region has the DNA TGCAGCTTACGACAGCAAGGGGAGACCCAGTACTTC. Translated, it gives CSLRQQGETQYF.

This clone was seen only a few times. V is TRBV7-2 and J is TRBJ2-2; 8 nucleotides agree with TRBD1. Germline CDR1 and CDR2: SGHTA and FQGNSA. V shed 8 bases, J shed 3 bases, and the junction held 5 bases outside the gene matches. This CDR3 has 14 amino acids. The CDR3 DNA reads TGTGCCAGCCGGGGACAGGCCTACACCGGGGAGCTGTTTTTT. This sequence encodes CASRGQAYTGELFF.

The chain joins TRBV6-2 or TRBV6-3 to TRBJ2-7; no clear D. V lost 6 bases, J lost 4 bases, and 16 bases lay in between. The CDR3 length is 14 residues. Germline V gene data show CDR1 as MNHEY and CDR2 as SVGEGT. This chain's CDR3 is CASRPPRPIYEQYF. CDR3 sequence (DNA): TGTGCCAGCAGACCTCCGCGGCCGATTTACGAGCAGTACTTC.